This T cell receptor (beta chain) was observed in a study of vaccination and CD4 T cells after COVID-19. The Oncomine TCR Beta short-read assay generated sequence data from the DNA of cultured CD4+ T cells. From the PCR reads, TCRdb called clonotypes with MiXCR, one entry per CDR3 protein. The sample has 3,900 or so distinct CDR3 sequences; approximately 48% are singletons. On this clonotype: Antigen specificity is unknown.

As for treatment: approximately nine-day PBMC culture with coronavirus spike peptide pools or control peptides (ViraFEST assay). Study-level results: There were relatively few convalescent patients studied, and there were no early post-infection timepoints.

This CDR3 has 14 residues. Per the germline V gene, CDR1 is LNHDA and CDR2 is SQIVND (reference sequence). Trimming took 3 bases from V and 5 from J, leaving 13 bases between them. Sample: CD4+ T cells from blood, cultured in vitro. This sequence was found in a human donor who had recovered from COVID-19. The V and J genes are TRBV19 and TRBJ1-2; the D gene is possibly TRBD1 (6 bases). This CDR3 is CASSIRGAEYGYTF. The CDR3 DNA reads TGTGCCAGTAGTATTCGGGGGGCGGAATATGGCTACACCTTC.